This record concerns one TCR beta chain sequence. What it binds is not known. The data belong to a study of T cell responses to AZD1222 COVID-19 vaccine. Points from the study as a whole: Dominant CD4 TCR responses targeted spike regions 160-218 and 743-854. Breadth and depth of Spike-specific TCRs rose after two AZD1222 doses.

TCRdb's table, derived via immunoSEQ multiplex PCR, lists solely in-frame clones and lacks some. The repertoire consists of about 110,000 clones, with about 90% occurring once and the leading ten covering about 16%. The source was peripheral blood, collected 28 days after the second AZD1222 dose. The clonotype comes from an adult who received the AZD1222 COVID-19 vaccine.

The chain's CDR3 is CASSEAEGRNQPQHF. The CDR3 bases are TGTGCCAGCAGTGAAGCGGAGGGCCGCAATCAGCCCCAGCATTTT. The V call is TRBV2, the J call TRBJ1-5, with D hard to call. The CDR3 is made up of 15 amino acids. Trimming removed 0 bases from V and 2 bases from J, with 8 bases in between. Germline V gene data show CDR1 as SNHLY and CDR2 as FYNNEI.